This T cell receptor (beta chain) was sequenced in a study of blood T cell repertoires in COVID-19 (TCRdb year 2020). Regarding the research as a whole: The collaborator samples originated in the United States, Italy and Spain and spanned the acute and convalescent phases of COVID-19. Where HLA class I and class II types were available, the types were taken from metadata supplied by the sample provider, not from assay-based typing. The samples were drawn from the first 160 participants of the ongoing ImmuneRACE study and from 1,254 subjects provided by 6 global collaborators. Deeply sampled blood TCRbeta repertoires from subjects exposed to, actively infected with, or recovered from COVID-19 were included in the dataset. The repertoires were released in a freely available public database intended as a resource for research on the immune response to SARS-CoV-2. The material from the prospective study consisted of cDNA or gDNA derived from T cells, B-cell-depleted T cells, or PBMCs. Nearly every sample came with metadata listing a de-identified subject ID, COVID-19 status, age in years and sex.

The CDR3 numbers 14 residues from cysteine through phenylalanine. This entry keeps only the CDR3 DNA: 42 bases, framed from base 1. The V and J ends are trimmed by 0 bases and 0 bases, leaving 8 bases between them. According to the germline V gene (reference sequence), CDR1 reads GTSNPN and CDR2 reads SVGIG. Beyond this particular receptor, the publication reports: How much clinical and demographic metadata was included differed by source and by participant, and the metadata was provided uncurated.

The immunoSEQ Assay, a bias-controlled multiplex PCR, was used to amplify TCRbeta CDR3 regions from genomic DNA. The study's processing was this. Nucleated cell counts per sample were estimated from amplification of reference gene primers within the assay. To quantify the absolute abundance of each unique TCRbeta CDR3 rearrangement, sequence reads were collapsed and filtered. For each sample, productive Simpson clonality was calculated as the square root of Simpson's diversity index across productive rearrangements. This is the immuneACCESS table as TCRdb keeps it, with only in-frame sequences that have V and J called. A part of the clones is gone; compared with another copy, unresolved V genes explain less than half, and the rest is unexplained. The V and J calls and clone size come from that table; D and trimming were worked out from the DNA. Recorded for this sample are hundreds of thousands of clones; 89% of them occurred a single time. Around a tenth of the sample rests with the top ten.

Comment on this clone: This clone's antigen is unknown. The record has no base qualities; no much larger clone is one base away.

Participants in the prospective study were aged 18 to 89 years, lived in about two dozen United States geographic areas, and enrolled through a virtual design. In the prospective study, participants were assigned to cohorts based on the clinical history participants reported in a screening survey and a study questionnaire. For ImmuneRACE Cohort 3, a participant was defined as recovered based on two consecutive negative NP/OP PCR tests, clearance by a healthcare professional, or resolution of symptoms. Mobile phlebotomists in the prospective study collected whole blood, serum and a nasopharyngeal or oropharyngeal swab from every participant. Additional blood draws and questionnaires over an approximately 2-month period could optionally be provided by prospective study participants. Before DNA extraction, blood samples from the prospective study were shipped at room temperature or frozen.

The chain links TRBV30 with TRBJ1-1; 5 matching bases give a weak D call of TRBD1. Sequenced material: PBMCs or T cells enriched from blood (not recorded which). This TCR was sampled from a woman aged 35 to 49 who had recovered from COVID-19. The nucleotide sequence reads as follows: TGTGCCTGGAGTGTAAAGGGGATGAACACTGAAGCTTTCTTT. Translated, this gives CAWSVKGMNTEAFF.